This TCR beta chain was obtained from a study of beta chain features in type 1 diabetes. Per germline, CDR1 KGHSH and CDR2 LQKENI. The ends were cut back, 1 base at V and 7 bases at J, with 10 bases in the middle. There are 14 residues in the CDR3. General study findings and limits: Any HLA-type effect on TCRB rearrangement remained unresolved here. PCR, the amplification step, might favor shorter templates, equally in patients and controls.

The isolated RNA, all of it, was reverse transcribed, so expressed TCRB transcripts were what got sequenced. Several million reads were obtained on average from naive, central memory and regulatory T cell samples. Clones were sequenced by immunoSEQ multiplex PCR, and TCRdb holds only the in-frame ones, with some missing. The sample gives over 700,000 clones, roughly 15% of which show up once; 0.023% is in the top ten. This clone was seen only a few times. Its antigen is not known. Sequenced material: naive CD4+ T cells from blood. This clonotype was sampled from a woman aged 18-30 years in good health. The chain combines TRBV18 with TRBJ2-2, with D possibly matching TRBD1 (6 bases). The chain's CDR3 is CASSPLQGHGELFF. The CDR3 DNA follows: TGTGCCAGCTCACCACTACAGGGTCACGGGGAGCTGTTTTTT.